The clone carrying this T cell receptor beta chain was observed a handful of times. Its target is unknown. The data belong to a study of T-cell memory formation after mild COVID-19. Study observations and caveats: Pre-infection memory harbored some responding clones, suggesting cross-reactive memory joined. Those CD4+ clones that contracted were mainly in CM and EM (CD8+ ones in EMRA).

The V segment lost 7 bases and the J segment 4 bases; nucleotides outside the gene matches: 16. Germline V gene data show CDR1 as GTSNPN and CDR2 as SVGIG (reference sequence). The CDR3 is made up of 17 amino acids. Amplification by 5'RACE using constant-segment primers produced TCR alpha and TCR beta cDNA libraries that carried sample barcodes and UMIs. TCRdb reprocessed the 5' RACE reads with MiXCR, giving one entry per CDR3 protein. The data hold 350,000 to 400,000 distinct CDR3 sequences, with 13% to 15% observed a single time. The clonotype was recovered from a man aged 18 to 30 who had mild COVID-19 (a few samples of this study predate the infection). Cell type and time point are not known. V is TRBV30 and J is TRBJ2-1; 10 nucleotides agree with TRBD2. The sequencing sample was made of PBMCs or a T cell subset sorted from them (not recorded which). In DNA, the CDR3 is TGTGCCTCCACCCTCGCTAGCGGGGGACCCCTTTACAATGAGCAGTTCTTC. Its translation: CASTLASGGPLYNEQFF.